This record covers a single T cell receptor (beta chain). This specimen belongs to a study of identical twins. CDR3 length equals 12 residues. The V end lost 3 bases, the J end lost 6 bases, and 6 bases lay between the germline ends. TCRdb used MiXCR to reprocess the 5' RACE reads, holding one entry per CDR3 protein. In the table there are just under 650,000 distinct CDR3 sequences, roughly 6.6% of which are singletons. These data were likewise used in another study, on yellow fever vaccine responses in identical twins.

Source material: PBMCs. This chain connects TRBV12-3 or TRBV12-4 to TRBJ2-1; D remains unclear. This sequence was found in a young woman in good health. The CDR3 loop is CASSFNSNEQFF. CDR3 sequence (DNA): TGTGCCAGCAGTTTTAACAGCAATGAGCAGTTCTTC.